Listed here are 13 T cell receptor beta chains from one sample, sequenced in a study of T cells in tumors after PD-1 blockade. TCRdb's copy holds only in-frame clones and misses some; the assay was immunoSEQ multiplex PCR. The sample carries roughly 60,000 clones, roughly 75% recorded once. Sequences were derived from PBMCs, sampled before anti-PD-1 treatment. These receptors came from a human donor with basal cell carcinoma.

In its sample, this clone was seen once. The chain carries TRBV18 and TRBJ2-7; 7 bases map to TRBD1. V shed 5 bases, J shed 1 base, and the junction held 8 bases outside the gene matches. The CDR3 contains 15 residues. Germline values: CDR1 KGHSH, CDR2 LQKENI. DNA for the CDR3: TGTGCCAGCTCAGCCTATGACAGGGCATCCTACGAGCAGTACTTC. Its protein product is CASSAYDRASYEQYF.

This clone showed up just once. The chain couples TRBV7-8 to TRBJ2-7; D is possibly TRBD1 or TRBD2 (5 bases each). The CDR3 extends over 16 amino acids. The ends were cut back, 0 bases at V and 7 bases at J, with 19 bases in the middle. Germline V lookup: CDR1 SGHVS, CDR2 FQNEAQ. The CDR3 region has the DNA TGTGCCAGCAGCTTAGCACCAAGAGGGGTCCTCTTGGAGCAGTACTTC. It is translated as CASSLAPRGVLLEQYF.

The chain is built from TRBV7-2 and TRBJ1-3, with 8 bases lining up with TRBD1. The V gene's germline CDR1 is SGHTA and CDR2 FQGNSA. The V segment lost 4 bases and the J segment 2 bases; nucleotides outside the gene matches: 4. This CDR3 region has 15 residues. CDR3 coding DNA: TGTGCCAGCAGCTCCGCAGGGGGCACTGGAAACACCATATATTTT. It is translated as CASSSAGGTGNTIYF.

The J gene is TRBJ2-7, the V gene TRBV19; D is unclear. The germline V gene encodes CDR1 LNHDA and CDR2 SQIVND (reference sequence). This CDR3 has 14 residues. The V and J ends lost 1 base and 0 bases respectively, with 7 bases between them. As DNA, the CDR3 is TGTGCCAGTAGTATAGGCGCCACCTCCTACGAGCAGTACTTC. Its protein is CASSIGATSYEQYF. Full variable domain (outside the CDR3, taken from reference TRBV19 and TRBJ2-7): DGGITQSPKYLFRKEGQNVTLSCEQNLNHDAMYWYRQDPGQGLRLIYYSQIVNDFQKGDIAEGYSVSREKKESFPLTVTSAQKNPTAFYLCASSIGATSYEQYFGPGTRLTVT.

The chain recombines TRBV5-1 with TRBJ2-2; D is unclear. Trimming took off 5 bases at V and 4 bases at J, with 12 bases between the two ends. Germline CDR1 reads SGHRS; CDR2 reads YFSETQ. This CDR3 has 14 amino acids. The CDR3 sequence is CASSQTFGTGELFF. The CDR3 region has the DNA TGCGCCAGCAGTCAGACTTTTGGCACCGGGGAGCTGTTTTTT.

The rearrangement links TRBV6-1 to TRBJ1-5; the D gene is possibly TRBD1 (6 bases). CDR1 is MNHNS, CDR2 SASEGT, per germline. The CDR3 is made up of 15 amino acids. V was cut by 3 bases and J by 5 bases, with 14 bases left in between. The CDR3 spells CASSETGRGDQPQHF. The CDR3 DNA sequence: TGTGCCAGCAGTGAGACAGGCCGGGGTGATCAGCCCCAGCATTTT.

This chain connects TRBV6-1 to TRBJ2-5; D is unresolved. Deletions cut 2 bases from V and 5 bases from J, with 6 bases between. The CDR3 is 12 amino acids. The germline V gene encodes CDR1 MNHNS and CDR2 SASEGT. DNA for the CDR3: TGTGCCAGCAGTGAATTTGGGGAGACCCAGTACTTC. The encoded protein is CASSEFGETQYF.

This sequence joins TRBV28 and TRBJ2-7, with D unclear. Per germline, CDR1 MDHEN and CDR2 SYDVKM. The CDR3 totals 14 residues. V shed 4 bases and J shed 2 bases, with 12 bases lying between them. The CDR3 sequence: CASSSDGTTYEQYF. DNA for the CDR3: TGTGCCAGCAGTTCGGACGGTACCACCTACGAGCAGTACTTC.

The chain joins TRBV28 to TRBJ1-2; D perhaps matches TRBD1 (6 bases). The CDR3 totals 13 residues. The V and J ends lost 6 bases and 8 bases respectively, with 16 bases between them. CDR1 MDHEN and CDR2 SYDVKM come from the germline V gene. CDR3: CASSAPTGQGYTF. The CDR3 DNA reads TGTGCCAGCAGCGCCCCGACAGGCCAAGGCTACACCTTC.

CDR3 nucleotides: TGTGCCAGTAGACAGATGGACGGATCTAATCAGCCCCAGCATTTT. Translated: CASRQMDGSNQPQHF. This chain joins TRBV19 and TRBJ1-5; D is unclear. The germline gives CDR1 LNHDA, CDR2 SQIVND (reference sequence). The CDR3 has 15 amino acids. V lost 6 bases to trimming and J lost 4 bases, with 16 bases between them.

The chain has TRBV20-1 and TRBJ1-1; D remains ambiguous. Deletions cut 5 bases from V and 7 bases from J, with 8 bases between. The CDR3 has 10 residues. From germline, CDR1 is DFQATT and CDR2 SNEGSKA (reference sequence). The CDR3: CSAFQNEAFF. The DNA for the CDR3 is TGCAGTGCTTTTCAAAATGAAGCTTTCTTT.

This rearrangement joins TRBV5-1 to TRBJ1-3, with D possibly being TRBD1 (5 bases). Trimming stripped 0 bases from V and 1 base from J, with 11 bases between. Germline V CDR1 and CDR2: SGHRS, YFSETQ. There are 16 residues in the CDR3. The CDR3 nucleotides are TGCGCCAGCAGCTTGGTGGGACTTTCGTCTGGAAACACCATATATTTT. Translation gives CASSLVGLSSGNTIYF.

V usage is TRBV7-9 and J usage is TRBJ2-5; no reliable D call. Trimming pared 1 base from V and 4 bases from J, leaving 16 bases between. This CDR3 spans 16 amino acids. The germline gives CDR1 SEHNR, CDR2 FQNEAQ (reference sequence). In DNA form, the CDR3 reads TGTGCCAGCAGCTTAGTTTCTAGTATAGGCGTAGAGACCCAGTACTTC. Amino acids: CASSLVSSIGVETQYF. Full variable domain (outside the CDR3, taken from reference TRBV7-9 and TRBJ2-5): DTGVSQNPRHKITKRGQNVTFRCDPISEHNRLYWYRQTLGQGPEFLTYFQNEAQLEKSRLLSDRFSAERPKGSFSTLEIQRTEQGDSAMYLCASSLVSSIGVETQYFGPGTRLLVL.